The TCR beta chain described here comes from a study of blood T cell repertoires in COVID-19. As for the study in general: Acute and convalescent COVID-19 specimens originated in the United States, Italy and Spain. Sample material is recorded as cDNA or gDNA derived from T cells, B-cell-depleted T cells, or PBMCs.

Methods used by the authors: It was from reference gene primer amplification that nucleated cell counts were estimated. Produced via immunoSEQ multiplex PCR; TCRdb's table is partial and in-frame only. The V and J calls and clone size come from that table; D and trimming were worked out from the DNA. The data contain roughly 150,000 clones, roughly nine tenths of them singletons. V lost 4 bases and J lost 7, with 15 bases in between. This CDR3 is built from 15 residues. Looked up from germline, CDR1 is SGDLS and CDR2 is YYNGEE. Sequencing used peripheral blood. V is TRBV9 and J is TRBJ1-6, with D possibly matching TRBD1 (6 bases). The sequence derives from a man between 60 and 70 years old with acute or convalescent COVID-19. In nucleotides, the CDR3 is TGTGCCAGCAGCCCAACAGGGCAGGTCAATTCACCCCTCCACTTT. It encodes CASSPTGQVNSPLHF.